These 15 T cell receptor beta chains were sequenced from one sample in a study of blood T cell repertoires in COVID-19. Assay: immunoSEQ multiplex PCR; the TCRdb copy retains only in-frame clones and omits some. The table includes approximately 140,000 clones, more than 75% detected once. Sequencing used peripheral blood. These receptors all stem from a man in his 70s with acute or convalescent COVID-19.

The chain uses TRBV20-1 and TRBJ2-7; D might be TRBD1 (5 bases). Trimming removed 3 bases at V and 6 bases at J, with 9 bases between. The CDR3 runs 11 residues. The germline V gene encodes CDR1 DFQATT and CDR2 SNEGSKA (reference sequence). The chain's CDR3 is CSASGQGEQYF. The CDR3 DNA follows: TGCAGTGCTAGTGGGCAGGGCGAGCAGTACTTC.

The V and J genes are TRBV5-1 and TRBJ2-3, with 7 bases matching TRBD2. The CDR3 has 15 amino acids. With V trimmed by 0 bases and J by 2 bases, 3 bases remained unmatched. Germline values: CDR1 SGHRS, CDR2 YFSETQ. The CDR3 nucleotides read TGCGCCAGCAGCTTGGCCGGGGGGACCACAGATACGCAGTATTTT. It is translated as CASSLAGGTTDTQYF.

This chain connects TRBV9 to TRBJ2-5, with 7 bases that match TRBD2. The trim removed 4 bases at V and 4 bases at J, leaving 16 bases unmatched. The germline V gene encodes CDR1 SGDLS and CDR2 YYNGEE. The CDR3 loop spans 17 amino acids. The DNA for the CDR3 is TGTGCCAGCAGCCCCCGTGGAGGCCGGGAGGCACGAGAGACCCAGTACTTC. Protein product: CASSPRGGREARETQYF.

The chain carries TRBV5-1 and TRBJ2-7; 9 positions agree with TRBD2. Trimming at V came to 2 bases and at J to 3 bases, leaving 6 bases not matched to a gene. Germline loops: CDR1 SGHRS, CDR2 YFSETQ. This CDR3 has 15 residues. CDR3 DNA sequence: TGCGCCAGCAGCTTTGGACCTAGCGGGAACTACGAGCAGTACTTC. Translation gives CASSFGPSGNYEQYF. Together with reference TRBV5-1 and TRBJ2-7, the CDR3 gives the full variable domain: KAGVTQTPRYLIKTRGQQVTLSCSPISGHRSVSWYQQTPGQGLQFLFEYFSETQRNKGNFPGRFSGRQFSNSRSEMNVSTLELGDSALYLCASSFGPSGNYEQYFGPGTRLTVT.

The chain employs TRBV5-1 and TRBJ2-3; D may be TRBD1 (5 bases). Germline lookup yields CDR1 SGHRS and CDR2 YFSETQ. With 3 bases removed from V and 3 bases from J, the gap between germline ends came to 8 bases. The CDR3 runs 13 residues. CDR3 protein: CASSSSGTDTQYF. CDR3 nucleotides: TGCGCCAGCAGCTCCTCAGGGACAGATACGCAGTATTTT.

The chain joins TRBV9 to TRBJ2-2; TRBD1 agrees at 12 bases. V lost 0 bases to trimming and J lost 8 bases; unmatched junction nucleotides: 5. The CDR3 consists of 16 residues. Germline V CDR1 and CDR2: SGDLS, YYNGEE. CDR3 DNA sequence: TGTGCCAGCAGCGTAGAAGGGACAGGGGGCGCGGGGGAGCTGTTTTTT. Translated, it gives CASSVEGTGGAGELFF.

The chain links TRBV6-5 to TRBJ2-7; no reliable D call. Germline V gene data show CDR1 as MNHEY and CDR2 as SVGAGI. The ends were cut back, 0 bases at V and 1 base at J, with 10 bases in the middle. This CDR3 region has 15 residues. CDR3 sequence reads: CASSYSAPQSYEQYF. CDR3 DNA: TGTGCCAGCAGTTACTCGGCACCTCAATCCTACGAGCAGTACTTC.

The chain is built from TRBV11-2 and TRBJ1-1, with D perhaps matching TRBD1 (5 bases). V lost 3 bases and J 5 bases, leaving 10 bases between the germline ends. Germline lookup yields CDR1 SGHAT and CDR2 FQNNGV. The CDR3 sequence is 13 residues long. The CDR3 bases are TGTGCCAGCAGCTTCTTACAGGAGACTGAAGCTTTCTTT. Translating gives CASSFLQETEAFF.

The CDR3 bases are TGTGCCAGCTCACCAAGGACAGGCGGCTATGGCTACACCTTC. Translated, it gives CASSPRTGGYGYTF. J is TRBJ1-2 and V is TRBV18; 7 bases align to TRBD1. The CDR3 runs 14 residues. V dropped 2 bases and J dropped 4; count of bases not matched to a gene: 4. Germline V CDR1 and CDR2: KGHSH, LQKENI.

The chain has TRBV19 and TRBJ1-6, with TRBD1 as a possible D gene (6 bases). The CDR3 length is 15 residues. Germline assignment: CDR1 LNHDA and CDR2 SQIVND (reference sequence). With 4 bases removed from V and 5 bases from J, the gap between germline ends came to 12 bases. The CDR3 here is CASSRWTADNSPLHF. The CDR3 nucleotides read TGTGCCAGTAGTAGATGGACAGCAGATAATTCACCCCTCCACTTT.

The chain recombines TRBV7-9 with TRBJ1-1; 9 positions agree with TRBD1. The length of the CDR3 is 15 residues. The V and J ends lost 6 bases and 5 bases, in that order; junction bases with no gene match: 10. Germline assignment: CDR1 SEHNR and CDR2 FQNEAQ (reference sequence). The CDR3 DNA is TGTGCCAGCAGAAGTTCCGGGACAGGGCGGACTGAAGCTTTCTTT. Its translation is CASRSSGTGRTEAFF.

The V and J genes are TRBV5-4 and TRBJ2-3, with D tentatively TRBD1 (6 bases). Germline assignment: CDR1 SGHNT and CDR2 YYREEE (reference sequence). CDR3 length equals 13 residues. Trimming pared 5 bases from V and 4 bases from J, leaving 11 bases between. CDR3 nucleotide sequence: TGTGCCAGCAGGGGGTCAGGGGCAGATACGCAGTATTTT. Protein sequence: CASRGSGADTQYF.

In its sample, this clone was seen a few times. The V gene is TRBV19, the J gene TRBJ1-4; D remains unclear. CDR3 length: 12 residues. The germline V gene has CDR1 LNHDA and CDR2 SQIVND (reference sequence). V lost 4 bases, J lost 7 bases, and 7 bases lay in between. The CDR3 region has the DNA TGTGCCAGTAGTACGGGTGGTGAAAAACTGTTTTTT. Translating gives CASSTGGEKLFF. The whole variable domain, filled in from reference TRBV19 and TRBJ1-4, reads DGGITQSPKYLFRKEGQNVTLSCEQNLNHDAMYWYRQDPGQGLRLIYYSQIVNDFQKGDIAEGYSVSREKKESFPLTVTSAQKNPTAFYLCASSTGGEKLFFGSGTQLSVL.

The chain couples TRBV6-1 to TRBJ1-5; possible D gene TRBD1, 6 bases. V gave up 1 base and J gave up 5 bases, with 21 bases separating them. The CDR3 consists of 18 residues. In germline, CDR1 is MNHNS, CDR2 SASEGT. The CDR3 DNA is TGTGCCAGCAGTGAAGGTCGCGGGGGGCGCCCGGCCCATCAGCCCCAGCATTTT. This gives the protein CASSEGRGGRPAHQPQHF.

The V and J genes are TRBV11-2 and TRBJ2-3; TRBD2 agrees at 12 bases. CDR1 is SGHAT, CDR2 FQNNGV, per germline. This CDR3 has 19 amino acids. The ends lost 0 bases at V and 6 bases at J; junction bases unmatched: 13. The CDR3 nucleotides read TGTGCCAGCAGCTTAGATGGAAGACTAGCGGGGGCAGGGTTCGATACGCAGTATTTT. Its translation is CASSLDGRLAGAGFDTQYF.